This T cell receptor (beta chain) was captured in a study of beta chain features in type 1 diabetes. Study-level findings and limits: Type 1 diabetes patients had fewer VDJ junction insertions and more deletions. People with Type 1 diabetes carried modestly yet significantly shorter TCRB CDR3s in all four CD4+ subsets.

Every isolated RNA sample was fully reverse transcribed, so sequencing captured expressed TCRB transcripts. The repertoire was sequenced with immunoSEQ multiplex PCR; TCRdb's copy has only in-frame clones and lacks some. The profile covers roughly 150,000 clones, with roughly 9% appearing a single time and around 0.64% taken by the ten largest. This CDR3 has 12 residues. CDR1 SGHNT and CDR2 YYREEE come from the germline V gene (reference sequence). Between the trimmed V and J ends, which lost 3 bases and 5 bases, there was a span of 5 bases. This clone appeared a few times. Its antigen remains unknown.

Sequenced sample: central memory CD4+ T cells from blood. The clonotype comes from a woman aged 30 to 39 with type 1 diabetes. The chain couples TRBV5-4 to TRBJ2-2; D is uncertain. DNA of the CDR3: TGTGCCAGCAGCTCTATAACCGGGGAGCTGTTTTTT. Translation: CASSSITGELFF. The full variable domain, its missing parts supplied by reference TRBV5-4 and TRBJ2-2, is ETGVTQSPTHLIKTRGQQVTLRCSSQSGHNTVSWYQQALGQGPQFIFQYYREEENGRGNFPPRFSGLQFPNYSSELNVNALELDDSALYLCASSSITGELFFGEGSRLTVL.